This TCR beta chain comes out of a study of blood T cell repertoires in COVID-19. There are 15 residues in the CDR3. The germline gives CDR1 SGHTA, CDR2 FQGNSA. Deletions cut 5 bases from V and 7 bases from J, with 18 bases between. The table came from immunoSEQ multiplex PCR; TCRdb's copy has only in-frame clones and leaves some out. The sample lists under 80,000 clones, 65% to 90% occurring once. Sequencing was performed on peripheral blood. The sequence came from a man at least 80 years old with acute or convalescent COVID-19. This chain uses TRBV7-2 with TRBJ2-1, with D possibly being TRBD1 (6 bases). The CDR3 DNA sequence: TGTGCCAGCAGCCTGGACCAGGGGAAGTTTAATGAGCAGTTCTTC. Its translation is CASSLDQGKFNEQFF.